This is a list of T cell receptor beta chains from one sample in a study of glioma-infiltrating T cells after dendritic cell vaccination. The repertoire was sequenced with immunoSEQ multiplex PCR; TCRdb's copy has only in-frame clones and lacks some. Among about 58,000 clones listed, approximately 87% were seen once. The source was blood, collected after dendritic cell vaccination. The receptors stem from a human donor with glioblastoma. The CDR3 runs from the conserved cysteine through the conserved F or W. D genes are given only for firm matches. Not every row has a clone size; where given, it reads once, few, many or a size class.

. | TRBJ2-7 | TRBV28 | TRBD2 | TGTGCCAGCAGTTCCACTAGCGGGGGGGCCTACGAGCAGTACTTC | CASSSTSGGAYEQYF
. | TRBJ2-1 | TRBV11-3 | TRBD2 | TGTGCCAGCAGCTCCGGACTAGCTGAGAATGAGCAGTTCTTC | CASSSGLAENEQFF
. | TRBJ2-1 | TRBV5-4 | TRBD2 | TGTGCCAGCAGCCCCGGGACTAGCGGTCCCAATGAGCAGTTCTTC | CASSPGTSGPNEQFF
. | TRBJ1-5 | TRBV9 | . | TGTGCCAGCGGGGAGGGTGACAATCAGCCCCAGCATTTT | CASGEGDNQPQHF
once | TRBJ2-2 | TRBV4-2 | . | TGTGCCAGCAGCCAAGAAGTTTCAGGGCCCGGGGAGCTGTTTTTT | CASSQEVSGPGELFF
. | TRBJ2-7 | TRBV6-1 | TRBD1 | TGTGCCAGCAGAACGGGACAGGTCTACTCCTACGAGCAGTACTTC | CASRTGQVYSYEQYF
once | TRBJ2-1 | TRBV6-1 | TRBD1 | TGTGCCAGCAAGGAAGACAGGGCCTATTACAATGAGCAGTTCTTC | CASKEDRAYYNEQFF
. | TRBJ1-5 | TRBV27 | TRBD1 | TGTGCCAGCAGTCCAAATTCGGGGGTAGGGGGCTTGAATCAGCCCCAGCATTTT | CASSPNSGVGGLNQPQHF
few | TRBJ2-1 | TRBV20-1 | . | TGCAGTGCCCCGGACCGGAGGGAGCAGTTCTTC | CSAPDRREQFF
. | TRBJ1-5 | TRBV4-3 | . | TGCGCCAGCAGCCCGTCTTGGGCGGGCAGATATAGCAATCAGCCCCAGCATTTT | CASSPSWAGRYSNQPQHF
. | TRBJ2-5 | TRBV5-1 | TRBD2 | TGCGCCAGCAGCTTGACCGAGCGGGGGGGCCCCGAGACCCAGTACTTC | CASSLTERGGPETQYF
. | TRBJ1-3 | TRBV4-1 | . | TGCGCCAGCAGCCAGGAGATAACCTCCTCTGGAAACACCATATATTTT | CASSQEITSSGNTIYF
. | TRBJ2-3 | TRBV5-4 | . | TGTGCCAGCAGCGTCGGCACAGATACGCAGTATTTT | CASSVGTDTQYF
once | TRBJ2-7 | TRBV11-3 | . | TGTGCCAGCAGCTTAAGGGAGGCAGGGGGCGAGCAGTACTTC | CASSLREAGGEQYF
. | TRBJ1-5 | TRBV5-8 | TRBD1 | TGTGCCAGCAGCTTGAAGACAGGGGGGGTTCAGCCCCAGCATTTT | CASSLKTGGVQPQHF
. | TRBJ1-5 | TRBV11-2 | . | TGTGCCAGCAGCTTAAGAGGGTCCAGCAATCAGCCCCAGCATTTT | CASSLRGSSNQPQHF
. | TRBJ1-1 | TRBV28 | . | TGTGCCAGCAGTTTAACAGAGAACACTGAAGCTTTCTTT | CASSLTENTEAFF
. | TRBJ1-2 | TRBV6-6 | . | TGTGCCAGCAGTTATGAGGGTGCCTACTATGGCTACACCTTC | CASSYEGAYYGYTF
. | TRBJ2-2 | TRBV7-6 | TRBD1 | TGTGCCAGCAGCTTGGGACCAGGGGGCACCGGGGAGCTGTTTTTT | CASSLGPGGTGELFF
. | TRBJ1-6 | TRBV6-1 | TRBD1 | TGTGCCAGCAGTCTGGGACAGACTTCACCCCTCCACTTT | CASSLGQTSPLHF
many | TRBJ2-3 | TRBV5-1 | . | TGCGCCAGCAGCTCGACGACTAGTCCCGCAGATACGCAGTATTTT | CASSSTTSPADTQYF
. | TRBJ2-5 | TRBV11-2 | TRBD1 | TGTGCCAGCAGCTCCTTCAGGGGACAGAGAGGAGAGACCCAGTACTTC | CASSSFRGQRGETQYF
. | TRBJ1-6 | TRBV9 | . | TGTGCCAGCAGCGTAACAGCCTACCCTTATAATTCACCCCTCCACTTT | CASSVTAYPYNSPLHF
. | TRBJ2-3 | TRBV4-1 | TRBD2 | TGCGCCAGCAGCCAAGTAGGACTAGGCACAGATACGCAGTATTTT | CASSQVGLGTDTQYF
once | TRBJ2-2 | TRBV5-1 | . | TGCGCCAGCAGCTCAACCGGGACTTGGGGTACCGGGGAGCTGTTTTTT | CASSSTGTWGTGELFF
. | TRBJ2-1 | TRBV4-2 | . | TGTGCCAGCAGCCAAGACAGGCGGGGGCGACAGTTCTTC | CASSQDRRGRQFF
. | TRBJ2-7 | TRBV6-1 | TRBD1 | TGTGCCAGCAGTGATTATGGGACAGGGCTCGGCGAGCAGTACTTC | CASSDYGTGLGEQYF
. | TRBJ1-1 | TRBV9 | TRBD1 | TGTGCCAGCAGCGTAGGGACAGGGTGGACTGAAGCTTTCTTT | CASSVGTGWTEAFF
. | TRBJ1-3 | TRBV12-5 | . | TGTGCTAGTGGTTTGGTACTAACATCGGGAAACACCATATATTTT | CASGLVLTSGNTIYF
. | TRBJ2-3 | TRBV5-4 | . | TGTGCCAGCAGCGGACCGGGAGAAACAGATACGCAGTATTTT | CASSGPGETDTQYF
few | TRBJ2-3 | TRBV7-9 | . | TGTGCCAGCAGCAGAGCGGGCACAGATACGCAGTATTTT | CASSRAGTDTQYF
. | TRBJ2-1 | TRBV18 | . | TGTGCCAGCTCACCTATCCCCTACAATGAGCAGTTCTTC | CASSPIPYNEQFF
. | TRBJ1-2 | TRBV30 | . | TGTGCCTGGGGAGGGAGGATCGGCTATGGCTACACCTTC | CAWGGRIGYGYTF
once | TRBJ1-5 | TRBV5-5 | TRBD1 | TGTGCCAGCAGCTTGGCCACAGGGGCCAATCAGCCCCAGCATTTT | CASSLATGANQPQHF
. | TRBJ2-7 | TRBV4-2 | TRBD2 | TGTGCCAGCAGCCAAGAGAGGGTAGCGGGGCCCTACGAGCAGTACTTC | CASSQERVAGPYEQYF
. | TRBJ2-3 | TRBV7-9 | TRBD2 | TGTGCCAGCAGCTTAGCGGCTAGCGGGGGGTACCCTAGCACAGATACGCAGTATTTT | CASSLAASGGYPSTDTQYF
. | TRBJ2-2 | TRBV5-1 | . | TGCGCCAGCAGCTTGGCCACAGACCGCACCGGGGAGCTGTTTTTT | CASSLATDRTGELFF
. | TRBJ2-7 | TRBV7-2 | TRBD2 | TGTGCCAGCAGCTTAGAGGCGGGGGGCTACGAGCAGTACTTC | CASSLEAGGYEQYF
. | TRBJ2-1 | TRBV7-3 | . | TGTGCCAGCAGCCCCCTCCGGGGGAGCTTCTACAATGAGCAGTTCTTC | CASSPLRGSFYNEQFF
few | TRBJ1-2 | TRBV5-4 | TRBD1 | TGTGCCAGCAGCTTGGACAGGGGAGTGTATGGCTACACCTTC | CASSLDRGVYGYTF
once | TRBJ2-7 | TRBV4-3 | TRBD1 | TGCGCCAGCAGCCAAGTTTTAAGGGACAGGGGATTGTACGAGCAGTACTTC | CASSQVLRDRGLYEQYF
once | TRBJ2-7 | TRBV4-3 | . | TGCGCCAGCAGCCACGGGGGGCGAGGGGCCTACGAGCAGTACTTC | CASSHGGRGAYEQYF
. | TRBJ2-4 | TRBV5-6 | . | TGTGCCAGCAGCGCCGGCCTACTTGGGGGGAACATTCAGTACTTC | CASSAGLLGGNIQYF
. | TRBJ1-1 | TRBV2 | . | TGTGCCAGCAACTTGTGGGGGGCTGAAGCTTTCTTT | CASNLWGAEAFF
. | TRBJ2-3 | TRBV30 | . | TGTGCCTGGATACGGGGGACCTCTTCCACAGATACGCAGTATTTT | CAWIRGTSSTDTQYF
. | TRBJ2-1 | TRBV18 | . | TGTGCCAGCTCAGAGACAGGAAACAATGAGCAGTTCTTC | CASSETGNNEQFF
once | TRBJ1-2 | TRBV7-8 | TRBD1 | TGTGCCAGCAGCTTGACCGGGACAGGGGGAATAAACTATGGCTACACCTTC | CASSLTGTGGINYGYTF
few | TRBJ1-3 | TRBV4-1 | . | TGCGCCAGCAGCCAAGTCGGCAGAGGCCTAGGTGAAAACACCATATATTTT | CASSQVGRGLGENTIYF
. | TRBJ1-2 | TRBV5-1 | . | TGCGCCAGCAGCTTGGACGGCGGGTCGGACTATGGCTACACCTTC | CASSLDGGSDYGYTF
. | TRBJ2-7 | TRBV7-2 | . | TGTGCCAGCAGCTTAGCGGTAGCCCACGAGCAGTACTTC | CASSLAVAHEQYF
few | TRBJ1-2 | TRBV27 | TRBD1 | TGTGCCAGCAGGACAGGGGGGTATGGCTACACCTTC | CASRTGGYGYTF
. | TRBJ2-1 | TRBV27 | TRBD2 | TGTGCCAGCAGTTTAGTAGCGGGGCCCTACAATGAGCAGTTCTTC | CASSLVAGPYNEQFF
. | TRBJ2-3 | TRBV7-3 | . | TGTGCCAGCAGCTTAAATAGCGGCAGGATGAGCACAGATACGCAGTATTTT | CASSLNSGRMSTDTQYF
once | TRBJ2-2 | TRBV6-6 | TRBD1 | TGTGCCAGCACTACTGCGACAGGGCAGATCACCGGGGAGCTGTTTTTT | CASTTATGQITGELFF
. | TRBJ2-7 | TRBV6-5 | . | TGTGCCAGCACTCCGTACAGGGTCAACTCCTACGAGCAGTACTTC | CASTPYRVNSYEQYF
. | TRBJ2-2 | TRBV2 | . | TGTGCCAGTCCCTCGAACACCGGGGAGCTGTTTTTT | CASPSNTGELFF
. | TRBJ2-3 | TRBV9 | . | TGTGCCAGCAGCGTAGCGGTGGGGGCCCACAGAGATACGCAGTATTTT | CASSVAVGAHRDTQYF
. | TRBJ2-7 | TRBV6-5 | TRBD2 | TGTGCCAGCAGTTCGGGGGGGTCCTCCACGTACGAGCAGTACTTC | CASSSGGSSTYEQYF